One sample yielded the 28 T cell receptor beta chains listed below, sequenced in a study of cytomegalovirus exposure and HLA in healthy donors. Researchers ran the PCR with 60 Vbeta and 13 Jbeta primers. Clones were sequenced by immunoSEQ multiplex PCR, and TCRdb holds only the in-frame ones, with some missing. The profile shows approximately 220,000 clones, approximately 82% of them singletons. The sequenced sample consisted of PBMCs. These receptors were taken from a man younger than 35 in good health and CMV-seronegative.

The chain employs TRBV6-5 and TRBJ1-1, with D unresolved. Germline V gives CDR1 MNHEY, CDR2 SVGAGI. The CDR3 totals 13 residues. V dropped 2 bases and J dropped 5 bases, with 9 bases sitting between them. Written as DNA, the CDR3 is TGTGCCAGCAGTTACCCGGGGTGGACTGAAGCTTTCTTT. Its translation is CASSYPGWTEAFF.

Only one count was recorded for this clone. CDR3 loop: CSVEEQWGGYTF. The CDR3, as DNA: TGCAGCGTTGAAGAACAGTGGGGCGGCTACACCTTC. J is TRBJ1-2 and V is TRBV29-1, with D possibly being TRBD1 (5 bases). Germline CDR1 SQVTM, CDR2 ANQGSEA. Trimming pared 0 bases from V and 8 bases from J, leaving 10 bases between. The CDR3 runs 12 residues.

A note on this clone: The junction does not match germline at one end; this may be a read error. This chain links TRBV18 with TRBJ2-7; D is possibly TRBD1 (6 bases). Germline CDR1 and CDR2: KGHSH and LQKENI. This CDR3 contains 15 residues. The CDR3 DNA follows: TGTGCCAGCTCCCCACCAGGACAGTTCAGCTACGAGCAGTACTTC. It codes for CASSPPGQFSYEQYF. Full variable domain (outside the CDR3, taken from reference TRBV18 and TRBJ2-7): NAGVMQNPRHLVRRRGQEARLRCSPMKGHSHVYWYRQLPEEGLKFMVYLQKENIIDESGMPKERFSAEFPKEGPSILRIQQVVRGDSAAYFCASSPPGQFSYEQYFGPGTRLTVT.

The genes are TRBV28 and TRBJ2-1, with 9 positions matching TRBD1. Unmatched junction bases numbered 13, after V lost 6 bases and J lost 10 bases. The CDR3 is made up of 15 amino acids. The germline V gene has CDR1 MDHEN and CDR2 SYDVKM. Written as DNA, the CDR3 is TGTGCCAGCAGCGTCCGGGACAGGGCACTAGGGGAGCAGTTCTTC. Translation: CASSVRDRALGEQFF.

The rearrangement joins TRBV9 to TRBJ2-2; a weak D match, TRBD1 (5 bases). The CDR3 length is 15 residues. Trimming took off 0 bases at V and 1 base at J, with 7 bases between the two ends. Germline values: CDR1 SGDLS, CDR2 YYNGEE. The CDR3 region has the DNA TGTGCCAGCAGCGTAGGGGGCCAGAACACCGGGGAGCTGTTTTTT. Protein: CASSVGGQNTGELFF.

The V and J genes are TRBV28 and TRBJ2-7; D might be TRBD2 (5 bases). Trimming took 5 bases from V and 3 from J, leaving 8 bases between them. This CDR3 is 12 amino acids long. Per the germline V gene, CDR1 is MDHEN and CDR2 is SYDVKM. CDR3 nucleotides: TGTGCCAGCAGTCTTACTAGCTACGAGCAGTACTTC. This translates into CASSLTSYEQYF.

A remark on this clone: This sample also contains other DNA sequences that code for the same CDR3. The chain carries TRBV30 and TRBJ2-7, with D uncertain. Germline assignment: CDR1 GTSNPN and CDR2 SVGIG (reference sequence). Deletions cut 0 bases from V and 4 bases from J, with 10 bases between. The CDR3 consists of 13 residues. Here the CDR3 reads CAWSVGAAYEQYF. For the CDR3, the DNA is TGTGCCTGGAGTGTAGGTGCGGCATACGAGCAGTACTTC.

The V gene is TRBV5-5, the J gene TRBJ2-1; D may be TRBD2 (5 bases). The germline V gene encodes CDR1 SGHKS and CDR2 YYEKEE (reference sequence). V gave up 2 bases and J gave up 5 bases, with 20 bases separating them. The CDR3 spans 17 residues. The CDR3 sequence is CASSLTSGGRINNEQFF. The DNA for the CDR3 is TGTGCCAGCAGCTTAACTAGTGGCGGGCGGATCAACAATGAGCAGTTCTTC.

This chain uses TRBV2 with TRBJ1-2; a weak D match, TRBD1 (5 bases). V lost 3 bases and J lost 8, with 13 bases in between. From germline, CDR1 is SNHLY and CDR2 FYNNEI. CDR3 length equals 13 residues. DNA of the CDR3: TGTGCCAGCAGTGATGACAGTCTGCTAGGCTACACCTTC. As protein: CASSDDSLLGYTF.

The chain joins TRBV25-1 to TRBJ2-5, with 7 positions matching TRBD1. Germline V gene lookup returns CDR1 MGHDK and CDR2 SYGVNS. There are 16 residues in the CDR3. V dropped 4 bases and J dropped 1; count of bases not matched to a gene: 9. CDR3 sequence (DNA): TGTGCCAGCAGTGGGGCGCAGGGGGTCGTCCAAGAGACCCAGTACTTC. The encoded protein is CASSGAQGVVQETQYF. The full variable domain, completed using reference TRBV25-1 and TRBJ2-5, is EADIYQTPRYLVIGTGKKITLECSQTMGHDKMYWYQQDPGMELHLIHYSYGVNSTEKGDLSSESTVSRIRTEHFPLTLESARPSHTSQYLCASSGAQGVVQETQYFGPGTRLLVL.

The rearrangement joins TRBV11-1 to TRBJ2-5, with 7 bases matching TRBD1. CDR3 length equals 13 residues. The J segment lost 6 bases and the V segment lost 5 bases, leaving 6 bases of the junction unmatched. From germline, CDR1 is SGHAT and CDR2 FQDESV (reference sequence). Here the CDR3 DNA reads TGTGCCAGCAGCCCCCGGGACAGTCAGACCCAGTACTTC. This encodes CASSPRDSQTQYF.

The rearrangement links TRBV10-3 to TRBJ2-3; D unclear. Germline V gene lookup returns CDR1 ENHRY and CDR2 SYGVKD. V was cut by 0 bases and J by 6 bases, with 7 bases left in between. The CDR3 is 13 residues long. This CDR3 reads CAISESNEDTQYF. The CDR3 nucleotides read TGTGCCATCAGTGAGTCTAACGAGGATACGCAGTATTTT.

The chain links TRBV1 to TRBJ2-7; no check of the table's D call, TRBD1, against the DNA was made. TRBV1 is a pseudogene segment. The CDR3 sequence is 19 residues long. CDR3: CTSSQDKCGRGSHTYEQYF. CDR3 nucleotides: TGCACCAGCAGCCAAGATAAGTGTGGAAGGGGCTCCCATACCTACGAGCAGTACTTC.

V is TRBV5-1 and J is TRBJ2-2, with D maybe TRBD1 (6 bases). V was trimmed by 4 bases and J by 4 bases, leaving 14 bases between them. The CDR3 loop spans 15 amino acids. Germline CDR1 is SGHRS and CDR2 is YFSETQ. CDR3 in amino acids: CASSRGTAGTGELFF. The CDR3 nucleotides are TGCGCCAGCAGCAGGGGGACGGCGGGCACCGGGGAGCTGTTTTTT.

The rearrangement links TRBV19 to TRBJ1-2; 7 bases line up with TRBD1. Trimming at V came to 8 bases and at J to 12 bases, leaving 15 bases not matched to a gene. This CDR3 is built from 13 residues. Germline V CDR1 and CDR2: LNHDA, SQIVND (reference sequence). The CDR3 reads CASGTGVVGLDTF. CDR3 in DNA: TGTGCCAGTGGAACAGGGGTTGTCGGTCTGGACACCTTC.

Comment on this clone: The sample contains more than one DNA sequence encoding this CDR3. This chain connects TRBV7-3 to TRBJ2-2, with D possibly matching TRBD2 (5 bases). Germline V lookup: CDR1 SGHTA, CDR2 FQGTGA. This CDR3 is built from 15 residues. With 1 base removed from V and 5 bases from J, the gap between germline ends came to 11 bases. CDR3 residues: CASSLSLPGTGELFF. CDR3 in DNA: TGTGCCAGCAGCTTAAGCCTCCCGGGGACCGGGGAGCTGTTTTTT.

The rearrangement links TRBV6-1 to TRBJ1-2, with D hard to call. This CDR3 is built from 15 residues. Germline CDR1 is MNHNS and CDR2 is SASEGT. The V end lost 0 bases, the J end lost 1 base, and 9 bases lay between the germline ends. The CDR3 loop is CASSEAGTVNYGYTF. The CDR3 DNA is TGTGCCAGCAGTGAAGCCGGAACAGTTAACTATGGCTACACCTTC.

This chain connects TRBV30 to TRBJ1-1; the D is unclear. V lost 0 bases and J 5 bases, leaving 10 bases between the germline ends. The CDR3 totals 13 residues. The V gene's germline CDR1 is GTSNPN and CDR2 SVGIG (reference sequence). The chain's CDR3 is CAWSVTMETEAFF. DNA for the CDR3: TGTGCCTGGAGTGTAACTATGGAGACTGAAGCTTTCTTT. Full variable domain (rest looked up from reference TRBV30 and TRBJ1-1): SQTIHQWPATLVQPVGSPLSLECTVEGTSNPNLYWYRQAAGRGLQLLFYSVGIGQISSEVPQNLSASRPQDRQFILSSKKLLLSDSGFYLCAWSVTMETEAFFGQGTRLTVV.

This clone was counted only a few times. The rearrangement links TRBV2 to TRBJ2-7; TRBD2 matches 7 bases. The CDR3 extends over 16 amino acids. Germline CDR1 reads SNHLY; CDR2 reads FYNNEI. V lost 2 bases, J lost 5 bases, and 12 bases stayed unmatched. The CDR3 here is CASSETLLAGADEQYF. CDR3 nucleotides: TGTGCCAGCAGTGAAACCCTACTGGCGGGAGCGGACGAGCAGTACTTC.

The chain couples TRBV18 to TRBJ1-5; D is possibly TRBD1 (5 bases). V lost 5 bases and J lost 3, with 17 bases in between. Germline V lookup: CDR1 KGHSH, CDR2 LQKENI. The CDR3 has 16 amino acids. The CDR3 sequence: CASSTREAGPNQPQHF. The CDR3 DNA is TGTGCCAGCTCAACGCGGGAGGCAGGGCCCAATCAGCCCCAGCATTTT. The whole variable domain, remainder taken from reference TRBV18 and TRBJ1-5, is NAGVMQNPRHLVRRRGQEARLRCSPMKGHSHVYWYRQLPEEGLKFMVYLQKENIIDESGMPKERFSAEFPKEGPSILRIQQVVRGDSAAYFCASSTREAGPNQPQHFGDGTRLSIL.

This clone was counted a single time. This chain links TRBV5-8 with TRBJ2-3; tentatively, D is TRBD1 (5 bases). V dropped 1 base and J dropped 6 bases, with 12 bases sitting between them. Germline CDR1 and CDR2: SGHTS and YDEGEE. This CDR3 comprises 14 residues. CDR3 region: CASSLLPGIDTQYF. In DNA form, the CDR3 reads TGTGCCAGCAGCTTGTTGCCAGGGATTGATACGCAGTATTTT.

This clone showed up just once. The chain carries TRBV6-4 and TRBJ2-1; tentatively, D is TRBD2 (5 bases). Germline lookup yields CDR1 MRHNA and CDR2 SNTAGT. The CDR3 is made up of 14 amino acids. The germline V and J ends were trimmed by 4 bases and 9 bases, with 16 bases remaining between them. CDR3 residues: CASSVTHGVGEQFF. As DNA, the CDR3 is TGTGCCAGCAGTGTCACGCACGGGGTGGGTGAGCAGTTCTTC.

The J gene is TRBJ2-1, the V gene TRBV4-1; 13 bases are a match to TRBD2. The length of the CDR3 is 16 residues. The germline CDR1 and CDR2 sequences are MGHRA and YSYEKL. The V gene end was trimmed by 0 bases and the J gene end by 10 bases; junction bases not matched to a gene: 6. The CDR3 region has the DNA TGCGCCAGCAGCCAAGATATAGGACTAGCGGGAGTCGAGCAGTTCTTC. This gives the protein CASSQDIGLAGVEQFF.

The CDR3 region has the DNA TGTGCCAGCAGCTTAGCGAGCGGGGAAAAACTGTTTTTT. Amino acid sequence: CASSLASGEKLFF. This rearrangement joins TRBV7-9 to TRBJ1-4, with D unclear. The CDR3 totals 13 residues. Per germline, CDR1 SEHNR and CDR2 FQNEAQ (reference sequence). Trimming pared 0 bases from V and 8 bases from J, leaving 7 bases between.

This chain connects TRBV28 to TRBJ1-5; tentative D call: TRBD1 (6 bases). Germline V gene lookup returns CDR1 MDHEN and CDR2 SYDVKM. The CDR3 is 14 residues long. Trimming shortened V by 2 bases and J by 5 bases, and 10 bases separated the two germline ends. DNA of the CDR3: TGTGCCAGCAGTTTAACAGGGTCCTATCAGCCCCAGCATTTT. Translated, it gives CASSLTGSYQPQHF.

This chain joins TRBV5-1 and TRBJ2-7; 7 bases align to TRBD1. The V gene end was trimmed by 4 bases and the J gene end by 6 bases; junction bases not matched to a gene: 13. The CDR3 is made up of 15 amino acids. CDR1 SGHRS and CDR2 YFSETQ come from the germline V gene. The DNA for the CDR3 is TGCGCCAGCAGCCGGGACCCACAGGGGCTCGGCGAGCAGTACTTC. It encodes CASSRDPQGLGEQYF.

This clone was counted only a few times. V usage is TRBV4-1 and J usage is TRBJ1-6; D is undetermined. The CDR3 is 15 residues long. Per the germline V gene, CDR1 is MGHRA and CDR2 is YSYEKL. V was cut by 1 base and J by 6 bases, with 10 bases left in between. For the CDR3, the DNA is TGCGCCAGCAGCCAAGTGTTCAACACTAATTCACCCCTCCACTTT. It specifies CASSQVFNTNSPLHF.

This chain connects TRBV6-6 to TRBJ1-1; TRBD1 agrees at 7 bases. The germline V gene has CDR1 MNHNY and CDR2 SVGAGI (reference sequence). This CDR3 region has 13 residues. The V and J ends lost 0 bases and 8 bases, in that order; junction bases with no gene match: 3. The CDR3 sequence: CASSYSGDREAFF. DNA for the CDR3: TGTGCCAGCAGTTACTCGGGGGACAGAGAAGCTTTCTTT.